The entry below gives a single T cell receptor (beta chain) sequence along with its context. This clonotype has just a few counts. The antigen it recognizes is unknown. Nothing much larger sits one base from this clone, and base qualities are not available. Sequencing was performed on an Illumina HiSeq 2500. TCR beta libraries were prepared by quantitative 5'-RACE with molecular barcodes. For the original study's pipeline: To identify disease-linked TCR variants, a new computational method was used, one built on a probabilistic model of VDJ rearrangement. TCRdb's own reprocessing of the public reads used fastp at Q25 and MiXCR and kept productive beta chains. A single entry per CDR3 protein holds the most common genes and DNA from its merged rows. TCRdb, not the original authors, processed these V and J calls. The sample profile shows 700,000 to 1,000,000 distinct CDR3 sequences; about 11% of them were found once. 0.45% to 0.6% of the sample rests with the top ten.

Reading the germline V gene gives CDR1 MNHEY and CDR2 SVGEGT. The CDR3 spans 14 residues, from the cysteine through the phenylalanine. The DNA shown is the 42-base CDR3, in frame from base 1. A distance of 6 bases separates the germline ends of V and J, which lose 0 bases and 1 base respectively. The entry originates in a study of CD8 T cells in ankylosing spondylitis (dated by TCRdb to the late 2010s). As for the study more broadly: To find TCR variants linked to disease, the study profiled T cell receptor beta repertoires in ankylosing spondylitis patients and healthy donors. Peripheral blood samples were taken, and synovial fluid was additionally collected from ankylosing spondylitis patients. In total, the full study cohort was made up of 95 to 110 healthy donors and roughly 27 ankylosing spondylitis patients.

Results and caveats for the whole study, not just this receptor: The disease-linked clones showed a CD8+ phenotype and occurred at relatively low frequencies in peripheral blood. According to the report, matched synovial fluid samples from ankylosing spondylitis patients were significantly enriched for the disease-linked clones. Blood from ankylosing spondylitis patients appeared to be characterized by a TCR beta motif composed of about 8 highly homologous amino acid variants. Some motif variants were previously reported in synovial fluid and blood of reactive arthritis patients, suggesting common disease-initiation mechanisms.

This sequence was found in a male donor with ankylosing spondylitis. Rearrangement joined TRBV6-2 or TRBV6-3 to TRBJ2-5; the D gene is not confidently resolved. The sequenced sample consisted of blood, either unsorted or a sorted T cell fraction (not recorded which). CDR3 protein: CASSYSVFQETQYF. The nucleotide sequence reads as follows: TGTGCCAGCAGTTACTCGGTTTTCCAAGAGACCCAGTACTTC.